This T cell receptor beta chain was identified during a study of tumor-infiltrating lymphocytes in oesophageal squamous cell carcinoma. Via MiXCR, TCRdb re-called the PCR reads, giving one row per CDR3 protein. Of thousands of distinct CDR3 sequences listed, roughly 14% were seen once; the top ten hold less than 15%. Details on this clonotype: A much bigger clone sits one base away, suggesting this may be a read error.

The source of this sequence is a male donor with esophageal squamous cell carcinoma. The material sequenced was blood.

The CDR3 bases are TGTGCCAGCAGTTTCATGGGGACGACCGGGGAGCTGTATTTT. Amino acid sequence: CASSFMGTTGELYF. V usage is TRBV27 and J usage is TRBJ2-3; D possibly matches TRBD1 or TRBD2 (5 bases each). V lost 3 bases and J 14 bases, leaving 21 bases between the germline ends. Looked up from germline, CDR1 is MNHEY and CDR2 is SMNVEV (reference sequence). The CDR3 extends over 14 amino acids.